The sample holds many counts of the clone carrying this T cell receptor beta chain. Its cognate antigen is unknown. These data are taken from a study of blood T cells in healthy people across ages. Primed by a sample-barcoded 5' primer and a J-beta primer mix, a second PCR proceeded for about 7 to 11 cycles. MiXCR, run by TCRdb on the 5' RACE reads, gives a single entry per CDR3 protein. The sample lists some 880,000 distinct CDR3 sequences, under 40% occurring once. Study-level results: TCR beta diversity, measured per million T cells, fell in a roughly linear way with age. Strongly correlated with naive T cell percentage was TCR beta diversity.

Germline CDR1 is SGHTA and CDR2 is FQGNSA. With 2 bases removed from V and 4 bases from J, the gap between germline ends came to 7 bases. The CDR3 length is 13 residues. Sequencing was done on a sample of blood. The sequence derives from a man younger than 35 in good health. This chain links TRBV7-2 with TRBJ2-3; possibly TRBD1 or TRBD2 for D (5 bases each). CDR3 protein: CASSLLGADTQYF. DNA of the CDR3: TGTGCCAGCAGCTTACTGGGGGCAGATACGCAGTATTTT.